This T cell receptor beta chain was documented in a study of shared T cell receptors in the human thymus. V trimming: 6 bases; J trimming: 3 bases; junction bases outside the gene matches: 15. Per the germline V gene, CDR1 is LNHNV and CDR2 is YYDKDF (reference sequence). The CDR3 spans 19 residues. Only in-frame clones appear in the TCRdb table, and some are missing; sequencing was by immunoSEQ multiplex PCR. The sample holds about 380,000 clones, 95% seen once. The chain links TRBV15 to TRBJ2-1, with 12 bases aligning to TRBD2. Sequenced material: thymocytes. This receptor was taken from a human donor. This chain's CDR3 is CATRVLAGGPRHHYNEQFF. DNA for the CDR3: TGTGCCACCAGGGTACTAGCGGGAGGACCTCGCCATCACTACAATGAGCAGTTCTTC.